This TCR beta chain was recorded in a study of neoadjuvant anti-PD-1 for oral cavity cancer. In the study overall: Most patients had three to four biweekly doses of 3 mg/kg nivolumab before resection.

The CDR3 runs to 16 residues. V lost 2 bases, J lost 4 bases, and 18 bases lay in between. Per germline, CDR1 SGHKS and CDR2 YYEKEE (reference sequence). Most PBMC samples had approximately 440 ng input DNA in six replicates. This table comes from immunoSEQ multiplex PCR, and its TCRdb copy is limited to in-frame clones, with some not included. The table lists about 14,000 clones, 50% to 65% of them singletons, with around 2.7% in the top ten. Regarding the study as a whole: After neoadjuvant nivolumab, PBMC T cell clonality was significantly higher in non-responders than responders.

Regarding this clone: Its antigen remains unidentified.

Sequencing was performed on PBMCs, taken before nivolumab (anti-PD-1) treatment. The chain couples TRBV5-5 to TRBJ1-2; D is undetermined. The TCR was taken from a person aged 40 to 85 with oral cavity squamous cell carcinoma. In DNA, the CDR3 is TGTGCCAGCAGCTTAACGTACACCAGCTCCGTCTATGGCTACACCTTC. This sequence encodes CASSLTYTSSVYGYTF.